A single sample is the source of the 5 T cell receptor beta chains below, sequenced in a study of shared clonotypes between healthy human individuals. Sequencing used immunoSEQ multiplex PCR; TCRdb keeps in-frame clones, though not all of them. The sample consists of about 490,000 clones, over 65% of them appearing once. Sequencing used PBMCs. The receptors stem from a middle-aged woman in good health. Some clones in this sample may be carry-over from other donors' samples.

In DNA, the CDR3 is TGTGCCAGCAGCGTAGGGGCGGGAGAGCGGACAGATACGCAGTATTTT. It specifies CASSVGAGERTDTQYF. The V call is TRBV9, the J call TRBJ2-3; 7 bases map to TRBD2. V shed 0 bases and J 3 bases; nucleotides not matched to a gene: 7. Looked up from germline, CDR1 is SGDLS and CDR2 is YYNGEE. This CDR3 is built from 16 residues.

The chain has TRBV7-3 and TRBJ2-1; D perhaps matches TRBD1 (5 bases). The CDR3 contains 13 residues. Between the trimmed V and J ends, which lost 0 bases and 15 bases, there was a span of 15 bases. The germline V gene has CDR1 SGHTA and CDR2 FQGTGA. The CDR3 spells CASSLTDKATPFF. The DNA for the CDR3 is TGTGCCAGCAGCTTAACGGACAAGGCAACTCCGTTCTTC.

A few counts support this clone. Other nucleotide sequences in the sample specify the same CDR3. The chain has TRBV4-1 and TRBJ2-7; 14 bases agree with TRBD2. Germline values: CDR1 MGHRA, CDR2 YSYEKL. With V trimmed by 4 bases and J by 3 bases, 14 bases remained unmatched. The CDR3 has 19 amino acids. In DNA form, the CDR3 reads TGCGCCAGCAGCCCGAAAGGACTAGCGGGAGGCTCCCCGCTCTACGAGCAGTACTTC. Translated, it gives CASSPKGLAGGSPLYEQYF.

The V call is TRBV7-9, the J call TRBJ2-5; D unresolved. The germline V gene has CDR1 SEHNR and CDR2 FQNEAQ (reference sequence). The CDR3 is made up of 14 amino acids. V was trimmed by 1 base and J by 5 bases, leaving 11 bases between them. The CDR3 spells CASSLGVARETQYF. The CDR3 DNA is TGTGCCAGCAGCTTAGGGGTAGCCAGGGAGACCCAGTACTTC.

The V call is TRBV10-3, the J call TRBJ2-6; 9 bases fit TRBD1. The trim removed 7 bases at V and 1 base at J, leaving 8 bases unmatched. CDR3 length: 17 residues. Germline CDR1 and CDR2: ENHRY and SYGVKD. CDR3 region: CAINPGTGLSGANVLTF. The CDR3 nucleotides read TGTGCCATCAACCCCGGGACAGGGCTTTCTGGGGCCAACGTCCTGACTTTC.